The TCR beta chain under discussion was sequenced for a study of cytomegalovirus exposure and HLA in healthy donors (dated by TCRdb to the late 2010s). Background for the entire study: An earlier analysis of 587 of the donors reported 250 to 300 Gb of sequence data and approximately 110 million unique TCR beta sequences from approximately 180 million T cells. Of the 398 genotyped donors, 75% to 85% were placed in the genetic ancestry cluster associated with self-reported Caucasian donors. Using immunosequencing, the study profiled T cell repertoires from 666 subjects and related those repertoires to cytomegalovirus serostatus. Donor age, sex, ethnicity and CMV serostatus were collected together with the repertoire data. A later analysis re-analyzed previously published TCR beta repertoires from about 730 donors and added high-resolution HLA genotyping to study TCR occurrence patterns. To predict cytomegalovirus infection status, the study brought together high-throughput TCR immunosequencing, statistical association of individual TCRs with disease status, and machine learning. HLA typing covered class I and class II loci at four-digit resolution. A later genetic analysis took genome-wide SNP genotypes for about three fifths of the 666 donors and used that subset as a discovery cohort. A separate validation cohort of approximately 120 different subjects was used in addition to the roughly 620-subject first cohort. To decide whether each TCR beta V gene segment behaved as functional or pseudogenic, an earlier analysis of some 540 of the donors relied on high-throughput TCR beta sequencing. Several DR-DQ haplotypes were handled as single units for association and clustering because linkage in the cohort was strong. Rather than drawing on any new phenotypic data, the later analysis identified candidate immune exposures from TCR beta sequences and the way those sequences occurred across donors. Roughly 310 gigabases of sequencing data and some 85 million unique TCR sequences were included in an early release covering about 620 HLA-typed donors. The number of typed donors differed by locus: about 620-630 for A, B, C, DRB1 and DQB1; approximately 540 for DQA1; some 590 for DPA1; and roughly 470 for DPB1. Among 300 to 500 genotyped donors of the cohort, an average of around 220,000 unique TCR beta nucleotide sequences was sequenced per donor, of which about 18% were non-productive. The aim of the study was to test whether cataloging public T cell receptors could identify signatures of past pathogen exposure. Every repertoire in the discovery cohort had been generated on one and the same sequencing platform.

Comment on this clone: It lacks a known antigen. No clone much larger than this one lies a single base away; base qualities are absent.

The cohort comprised more than 550 healthy bone marrow donors. At the time of sampling, every cohort member was nominally healthy, though immune exposures that went unrecorded were likely present. The donor was CMV seronegative and belonged to the group of more than 300 seronegative cohort members. A peripheral blood sample was collected from each donor, and TCR beta sequencing was performed on peripheral blood mononuclear cells. The Qiagen DNeasy Blood Extraction Kit was used to extract genomic DNA from the blood cell samples. Library prep was done by the immunoSEQ multiplex PCR assay. The multiplex PCR relied on a mix of 60 forward primers for TCR Vbeta segments and 13 reverse primers for TCR Jbeta segments. A multiplex PCR assay on genomic DNA amplified the CDR3 region of rearranged TCR beta genes. Amplified TCR beta libraries were sequenced as 87-base-pair reads on the Illumina HiSeq System. Under the source paper's analysis protocol: A later analysis counted about 80 million unique TCR beta chains across the 690 or so repertoires, and about 10 million of these chains were shared by at least two donors. To remove PCR and sequencing errors, raw reads were error-corrected and collapsed into unique sequences using a nearest-neighbor algorithm that merged closely related sequences. To assign V, D and J gene segments, CDR3 sequences were aligned to IMGT reference sequences. For a sequence to be retained, a match of at least six nucleotides to both a V gene segment and a J gene segment was required. A rearrangement was called productive if the CDR3 had no stop codons and remained in frame with V and J, and every other rearrangement was called non-productive. Following IMGT convention, CDR3 was defined as the stretch from the second conserved V-encoded cysteine up to the conserved J-encoded phenylalanine. The earlier analysis of about 570 of the donors excluded any sequence lacking an unambiguous match to a single V gene segment. In an earlier analysis of approximately 550 of the donors, V segments were called functional above 56.7% productive rearrangements and were called segregating when the between-donor standard deviation exceeded 5%. A statistical classification framework was developed to diagnose cytomegalovirus status using the catalog of TCR beta chain sequences. In a later analysis, TCR nucleotide sequences were compared against IMGT/GENE-DB human TR gene sequences so that V and J genes could be assigned. Using the TCRdist pipeline, a later analysis assigned CDR3 sequences along with most-parsimonious VDJ recombination scenarios. In a later analysis, every TCR beta chain was defined by the combination of its CDR3 amino acid sequence and its V-gene family, and reads without a unique V-gene family were dropped. In a later analysis, 450 to 600 highly shared, low-generation-probability nucleotide sequences were removed to address suspected cross-contamination and a sequencing artifact. In a later analysis, a clonal expansion index was calculated for each public chain from normalized within-repertoire ranks of inferred template counts. In a later analysis, generation probabilities were computed using a VDJ recombination model fitted to out-of-frame rearrangements, and the results were checked against IGoR. In a later analysis, TCR-TCR, TCR-HLA and TCR-CMV co-occurrence was scored with hypergeometric tests, and a repertoire-size bias correction was applied to TCR pairs. False discovery rates were estimated in a later analysis by permuting HLA or CMV assignments 20 times. A later analysis grouped co-occurring TCRs with DBSCAN, adding TCRdist sequence similarity when clustering within HLA-allele-positive subsets. For co-occurrence clustering, repertoires with fewer than 30,000 or more than 120,000 public chains were excluded, along with roughly five repertoires with anomalous nucleotide sharing. Entries here come from immuneACCESS through TCRdb and include only in-frame sequences with V and J called. Some clones fail to appear in such tables; in the studies checked, an unresolved V gene covers under half of the shortfall, and the cause of the remainder is unknown. V, J and clone size reflect that table, while D and trimming were determined from the DNA. The sample includes about 140,000 clones, with around 90% observed a single time. The ten largest make up around 0.5% of the sample.

The investigation overall reported the following: V-gene and J-gene trimming of TCR beta chains was associated with a missense DCLRE1C variant in a later genetic analysis, and the association was replicated in an independent cohort. Compared with the approximately 700-donor mean, donors in an Asian-associated ancestry cluster had fewer N-insertions in productive TCRs, according to a later genetic analysis. A group of highly shared sequence variants was considered likely to be a technical artifact of the sequencing pipeline. Linkage disequilibrium might explain the correlated functional status among segregating V segments, but an unknown experimental factor could not be excluded. When HLA alleles, especially DR and DQ, strongly co-occurred, attributing TCR associations to individual alleles was difficult. Three of the identified cytomegalovirus-associated TCR beta chains were confirmed in vitro to be specific for cytomegalovirus antigens. Only TCR beta chains were sequenced in this cohort, and the absence of alpha or paired-chain data limited detectable features. Across donors, most TCR sequences were observed very rarely, whereas some public TCRs were present in many individuals. Roughly uniform sequencing depth across donors was assumed in presence/absence analyses, although this assumption may not hold. Compared with equally common non-associated chains, HLA-associated TCR beta chains in a later analysis were more clonally expanded and had lower generation probabilities. According to a later analysis, parvovirus B19, influenza, CMV and Epstein-Barr virus appeared linked to several top co-occurrence clusters. Immune exposure information for the cohort was limited to CMV serostatus. In a later analysis, TCR association rates were found to vary across HLA loci, with the most associated TCRs seen for DRB1 alleles and the fewest for HLA-C alleles. Broadly in line with IMGT annotations, most TCR beta V segments showed up in productive rearrangements about 90% or about 30% of the time in an earlier analysis of about 500 of the donors. HLA typing was unavailable for some donors at each locus, so association tests used only the typed subset. In both the original and validation cohorts, the classifier was reported to diagnose cytomegalovirus status with high specificity and sensitivity. In the study, 150 to 200 TCR beta chains were listed as associated with cytomegalovirus. A further reported finding was that TCR beta sequences accurately predicted the HLA-A and HLA-B alleles for most subjects in the first cohort. It was suggested by the authors that the approach could potentially be generalized to other disease states and immunological phenotypes. Most CMV-associated TCR beta chains appeared to be HLA-restricted in a later analysis, and the HLA associations seemed to be driven largely by CMV exposure. In a later analysis, around 15,000 TCR beta sequences were associated with specific HLA alleles at a false discovery rate of 0.05. Over 15 rarely observed V segments, including chromosome 9 orphons, were excluded from the earlier analysis of approximately 500 of the donors because counts were too low.

Input material: PBMCs. The origin of this receptor is a woman in her thirties or forties in good health and CMV-seronegative.

The CDR3 region has the sequence CASSSRPGANYGYTF. The DNA reads TGCGCCAGCAGCTCGAGGCCTGGAGCTAACTATGGCTACACCTTC. The rearranged chain carries TRBV4-3 and TRBJ1-2, with the identity of the D gene unclear. The CDR3, cysteine through phenylalanine, is 15 amino acids long. Only the CDR3 portion is preserved as DNA: 45 bases, with reading frame beginning at the first base. In the germline V gene, CDR1 corresponds to LGHNA and CDR2 to YSLEER. V lost 5 bases and J lost 0 bases; the stretch between them is 13 bases long.